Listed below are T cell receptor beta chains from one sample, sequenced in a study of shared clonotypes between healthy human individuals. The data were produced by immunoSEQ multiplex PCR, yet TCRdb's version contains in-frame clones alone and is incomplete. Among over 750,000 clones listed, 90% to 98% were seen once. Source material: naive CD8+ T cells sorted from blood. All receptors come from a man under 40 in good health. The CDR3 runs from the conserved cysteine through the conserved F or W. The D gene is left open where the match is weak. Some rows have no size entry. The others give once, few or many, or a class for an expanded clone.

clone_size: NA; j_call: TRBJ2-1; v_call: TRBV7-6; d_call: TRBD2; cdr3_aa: CASSHGGRAWVEQFF; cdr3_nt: TGTGCCAGCAGCCACGGCGGGAGGGCCTGGGTTGAGCAGTTCTTC
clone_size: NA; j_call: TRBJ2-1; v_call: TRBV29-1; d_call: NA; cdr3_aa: CSVVGIVPYNEQFF; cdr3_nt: TGCAGCGTTGTCGGGATCGTACCCTACAATGAGCAGTTCTTC
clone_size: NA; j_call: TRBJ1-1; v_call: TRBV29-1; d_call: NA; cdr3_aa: CSVDGDTVKMNTEAFF; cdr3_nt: TGCAGCGTTGATGGAGACACAGTTAAGATGAACACTGAAGCTTTCTTT
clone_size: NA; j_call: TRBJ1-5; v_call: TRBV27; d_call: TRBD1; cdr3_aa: CATKGGQVSVSNQPQHF; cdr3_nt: TGTGCCACCAAAGGGGGACAGGTCTCCGTGAGCAATCAGCCCCAGCATTTT
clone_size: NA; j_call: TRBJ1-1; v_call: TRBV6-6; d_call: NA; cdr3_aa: CASSRGGRSEAFF; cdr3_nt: TGTGCCAGCAGTCGAGGGGGTAGGTCTGAAGCTTTCTTT
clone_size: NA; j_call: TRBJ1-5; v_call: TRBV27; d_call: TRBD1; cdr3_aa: CASSTQGINQPQHF; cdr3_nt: TGTGCCAGCAGTACACAGGGGATCAATCAGCCCCAGCATTTT
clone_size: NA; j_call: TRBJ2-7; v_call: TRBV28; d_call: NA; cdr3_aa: CASSLSQGYSYYEQYF; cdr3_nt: TGTGCCAGCAGTTTATCTCAGGGGTATTCCTACTACGAGCAGTACTTC
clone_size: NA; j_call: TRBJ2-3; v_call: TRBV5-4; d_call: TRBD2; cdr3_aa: CASSLSSGSTDTQYF; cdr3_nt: TGTGCCAGCAGCTTATCTAGCGGGAGCACAGATACGCAGTATTTT
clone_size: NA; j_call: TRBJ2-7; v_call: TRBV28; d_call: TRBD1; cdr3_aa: CASSPTGQPAYEQYF; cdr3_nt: TGTGCCAGCAGTCCGACGGGACAGCCAGCCTACGAGCAGTACTTC
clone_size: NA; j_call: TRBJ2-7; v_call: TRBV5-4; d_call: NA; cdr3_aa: CASSLEISGVYYEQYF; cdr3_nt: TGTGCCAGCAGCTTGGAAATTAGCGGAGTTTACTACGAGCAGTACTTC
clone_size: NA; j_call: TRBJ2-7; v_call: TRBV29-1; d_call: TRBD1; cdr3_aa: CSVEVVGQGRNEQYF; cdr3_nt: TGCAGCGTTGAAGTGGTGGGACAGGGACGAAACGAGCAGTACTTC
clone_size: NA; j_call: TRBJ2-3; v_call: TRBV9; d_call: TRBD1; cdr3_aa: CASSYRDRASTDTQYF; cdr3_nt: TGTGCCAGCAGTTATCGGGACAGGGCTAGCACAGATACGCAGTATTTT
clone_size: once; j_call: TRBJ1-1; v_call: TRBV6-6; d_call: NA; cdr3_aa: CASRPGTNTEAFF; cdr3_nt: TGTGCCAGCAGACCCGGGACGAACACTGAAGCTTTCTTT
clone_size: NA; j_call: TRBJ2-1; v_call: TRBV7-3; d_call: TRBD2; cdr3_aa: CASSPGLAGNYNEQFF; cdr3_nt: TGTGCCAGCAGCCCGGGACTAGCGGGGAACTACAATGAGCAGTTCTTC
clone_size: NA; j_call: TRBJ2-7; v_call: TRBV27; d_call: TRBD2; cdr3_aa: CASSLRGRAAYEQYF; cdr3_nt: TGTGCCAGCAGTTTACGAGGGAGGGCCGCCTACGAGCAGTACTTC
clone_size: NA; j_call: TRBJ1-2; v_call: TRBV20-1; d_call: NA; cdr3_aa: CSARDLTF; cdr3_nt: TGCAGTGCGAGGGACCTCACCTTC
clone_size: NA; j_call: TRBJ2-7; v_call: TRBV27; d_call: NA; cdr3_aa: CASSFGVSYEQYF; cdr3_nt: TGTGCCAGCAGTTTCGGGGTTTCCTACGAGCAGTACTTC
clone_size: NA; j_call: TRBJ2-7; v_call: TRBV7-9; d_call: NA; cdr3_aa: CASTLSGNYEQYF; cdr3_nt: TGTGCCAGCACCCTTAGCGGTAACTACGAGCAGTACTTC
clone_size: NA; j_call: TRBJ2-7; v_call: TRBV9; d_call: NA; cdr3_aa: CASSPWGSSSYEQYF; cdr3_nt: TGTGCCAGCAGCCCTTGGGGTAGTAGCTCCTACGAGCAGTACTTC
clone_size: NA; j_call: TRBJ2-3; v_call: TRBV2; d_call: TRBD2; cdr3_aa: CASSPAGSGRATDTQYF; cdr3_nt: TGTGCCAGCAGTCCGGCGGGTAGCGGGAGGGCCACAGATACGCAGTATTTT
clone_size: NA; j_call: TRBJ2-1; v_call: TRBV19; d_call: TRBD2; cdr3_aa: CASSPTSGRASYNEQFF; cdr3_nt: TGTGCCAGTAGTCCTACTAGCGGGAGGGCGTCCTACAATGAGCAGTTCTTC
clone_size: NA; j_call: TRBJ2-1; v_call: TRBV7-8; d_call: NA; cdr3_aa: CASARDGPGGEQFF; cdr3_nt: TGTGCCAGCGCGAGAGACGGACCCGGAGGAGAGCAGTTCTTC
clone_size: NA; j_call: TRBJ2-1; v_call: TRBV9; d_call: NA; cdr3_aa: CASSVLSVPLFF; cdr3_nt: TGTGCCAGCAGCGTACTGAGCGTCCCTCTGTTCTTC
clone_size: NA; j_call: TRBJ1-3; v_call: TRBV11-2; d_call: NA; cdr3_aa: CASSLEPGNTIYF; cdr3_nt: TGTGCCAGCAGCTTAGAGCCCGGAAACACCATATATTTT
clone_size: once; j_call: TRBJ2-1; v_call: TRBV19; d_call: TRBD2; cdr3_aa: CASTPGLARDGEQFF; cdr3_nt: TGTGCCAGTACACCGGGACTAGCGCGTGATGGAGAGCAGTTCTTC
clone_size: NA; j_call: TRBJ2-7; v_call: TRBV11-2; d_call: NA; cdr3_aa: CASSRTQGTNEQYF; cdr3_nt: TGTGCCAGCAGCCGCACCCAGGGCACCAACGAGCAGTACTTC
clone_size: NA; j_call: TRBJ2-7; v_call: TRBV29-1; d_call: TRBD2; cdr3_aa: CSVAGTSGARGDEQYF; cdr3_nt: TGCAGCGTTGCGGGGACTAGCGGGGCCCGGGGCGACGAGCAGTACTTC
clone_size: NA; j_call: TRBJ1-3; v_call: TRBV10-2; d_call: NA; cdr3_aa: CASSEAGSGNTIYF; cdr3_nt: TGCGCCAGCAGTGAGGCCGGCTCTGGAAACACCATATATTTT
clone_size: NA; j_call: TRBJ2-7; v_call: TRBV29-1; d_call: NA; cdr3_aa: CSVVWDDSYEQYF; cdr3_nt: TGCAGCGTTGTGTGGGATGACTCCTACGAGCAGTACTTC
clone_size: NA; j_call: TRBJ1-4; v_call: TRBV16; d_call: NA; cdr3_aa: CASSHRRVEKLFF; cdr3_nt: TGTGCCAGCAGCCACCGTCGGGTCGAAAAACTGTTTTTT
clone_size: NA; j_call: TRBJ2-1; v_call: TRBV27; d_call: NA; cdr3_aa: CASSSRTGSSYNEQFF; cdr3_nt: TGTGCCAGCAGTTCCCGGACGGGCAGCTCCTACAATGAGCAGTTCTTC
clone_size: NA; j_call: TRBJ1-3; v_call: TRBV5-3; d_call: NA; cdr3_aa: CARSLVHSGNTIYF; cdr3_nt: TGTGCCAGAAGCTTAGTGCACTCTGGAAACACCATATATTTT
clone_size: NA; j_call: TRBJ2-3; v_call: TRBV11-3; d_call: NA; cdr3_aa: CASSFWDTDTQYF; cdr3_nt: TGTGCCAGCAGCTTCTGGGACACAGATACGCAGTATTTT
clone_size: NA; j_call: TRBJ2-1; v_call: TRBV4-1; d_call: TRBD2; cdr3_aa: CASSPLAGVWNEQFF; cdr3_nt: TGCGCCAGCAGCCCGCTAGCGGGAGTCTGGAATGAGCAGTTCTTC
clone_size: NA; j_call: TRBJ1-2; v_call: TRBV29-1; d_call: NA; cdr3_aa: CSVLSQGLFYGYTF; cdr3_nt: TGCAGCGTATTAAGTCAGGGGCTCTTCTATGGCTACACCTTC
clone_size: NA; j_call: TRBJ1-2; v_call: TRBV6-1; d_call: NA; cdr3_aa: CASSGEGNYGYTF; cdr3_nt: TGTGCCAGCAGTGGCGAAGGGAACTATGGCTACACCTTC
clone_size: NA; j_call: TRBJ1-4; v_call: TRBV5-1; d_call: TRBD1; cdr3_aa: CASSSTGTGGEKLFF; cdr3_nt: TGCGCCAGCAGTTCTACCGGGACAGGGGGTGAAAAACTGTTTTTT
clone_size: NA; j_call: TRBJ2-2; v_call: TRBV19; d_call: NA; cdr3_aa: CASSFPGELFF; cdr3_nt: TGTGCCAGTAGTTTCCCCGGGGAGCTGTTTTTT
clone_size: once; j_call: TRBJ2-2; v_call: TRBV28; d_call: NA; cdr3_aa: CASSSRNTGELFF; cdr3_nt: TGTGCCAGCAGTTCCCGGAACACCGGGGAGCTGTTTTTT
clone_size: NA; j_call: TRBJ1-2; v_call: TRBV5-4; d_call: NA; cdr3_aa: CATPGVRGGYTF; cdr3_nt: TGTGCCACCCCAGGAGTCAGGGGTGGCTACACCTTC
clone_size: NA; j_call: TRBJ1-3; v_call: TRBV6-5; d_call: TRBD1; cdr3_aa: CASSGPGGGNTIYF; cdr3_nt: TGTGCCAGCAGCGGCCCAGGGGGAGGAAACACCATATATTTT
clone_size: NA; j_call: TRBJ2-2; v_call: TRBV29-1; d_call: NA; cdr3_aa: CSVTYNTGELFF; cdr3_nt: TGCAGCGTTACCTATAACACCGGGGAGCTGTTTTTT
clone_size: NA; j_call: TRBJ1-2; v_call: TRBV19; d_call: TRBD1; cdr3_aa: CASSPPDSQGAYGYTF; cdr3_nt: TGTGCCAGTAGCCCTCCTGACTCACAGGGGGCGTATGGCTACACCTTC
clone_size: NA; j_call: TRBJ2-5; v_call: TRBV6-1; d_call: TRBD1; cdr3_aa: CASTLDRRPQETQYF; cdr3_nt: TGTGCCAGCACCCTGGACAGGCGACCTCAAGAGACCCAGTACTTC
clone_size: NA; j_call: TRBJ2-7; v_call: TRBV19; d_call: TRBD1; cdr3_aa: CASIQKGAAFGYEQYF; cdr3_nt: TGTGCCAGTATCCAAAAGGGGGCAGCCTTCGGCTACGAGCAGTACTTC
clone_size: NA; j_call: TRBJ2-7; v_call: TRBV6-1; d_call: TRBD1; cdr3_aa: CASRDGQGGYEQYF; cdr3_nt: TGTGCCAGCAGGGACGGACAGGGAGGCTACGAGCAGTACTTC
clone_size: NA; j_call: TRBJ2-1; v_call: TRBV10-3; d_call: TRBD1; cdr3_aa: CAISAPETGVHNEQFF; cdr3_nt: TGTGCCATCAGTGCCCCTGAGACAGGGGTACACAATGAGCAGTTCTTC